What follows are 5 T cell receptor beta chains derived from one specimen sequenced in a study of T cells in Graves' hyperthyroidism and ophthalmopathy. What was amplified from RNA transcripts were TCR beta CDR3 regions. The HTBI primer set drove a first-round RT-PCR of the TCR CDR3. Each CDR3 protein gets one entry after TCRdb re-called the multiplex PCR reads with MiXCR. The table has about 600,000 distinct CDR3 sequences, approximately 15% seen once. Sequencing was performed on blood. These receptors all come from a woman aged 40 to 50 with Graves' ophthalmopathy.

This clonotype came up many times. A read error is possible here, since a much larger clone lies one base away. The chain couples TRBV5-1 to TRBJ2-2; weak D call: TRBD1 (5 bases). V was shortened by 5 bases and J by 3 bases, with 8 bases between the two germline ends. In germline, CDR1 is SGHRS, CDR2 YFSETQ. The CDR3 spans 13 residues. The CDR3: CASRAQDTGELFF. CDR3 bases: TGCGCCAGCAGGGCACAGGACACCGGGGAGCTGTTTTTT.

This chain links TRBV24-1 with TRBJ1-1, with D hard to call. Per germline, CDR1 KGHDR and CDR2 SFDVKD. Between the trimmed V and J ends, which lost 7 bases and 3 bases, there was a span of 11 bases. The CDR3 runs to 13 residues. The CDR3 region has the DNA TGTGCCACCAGCGGCGGCCCGTACACTGAAGCTTTCTTT. This sequence encodes CATSGGPYTEAFF.

A few counts support this clonotype. V is TRBV18 and J is TRBJ1-4; 10 positions match TRBD1. CDR1 and CDR2 from the germline V gene are KGHSH and LQKENI. With 6 bases clipped from V and 5 bases from J, the junction kept 9 bases outside the gene matches. The CDR3 spans 16 residues. CDR3 sequence reads: CASSLLPGQGNEKLFF. The CDR3 DNA reads TGTGCCAGCTCTCTACTCCCGGGACAGGGGAATGAAAAACTGTTTTTT.

The V and J genes are TRBV7-3 and TRBJ1-2; possibly TRBD1 for D (6 bases). The germline gives CDR1 SGHTA, CDR2 FQGTGA. The CDR3 is 15 amino acids. V dropped 8 bases and J dropped 4 bases, with 20 bases sitting between them. DNA of the CDR3: TGTGCCAGCCAAGGATTGGGGGCGAGGGGCTATGGCTACACCTTC. Its protein product is CASQGLGARGYGYTF.

The sample holds a few counts of this clonotype. The chain combines TRBV12-3 or TRBV12-4 with TRBJ1-2; 7 bases line up with TRBD1. Germline trimming cut 6 bases from V and 2 bases from J; bases unmatched to any gene: 3. This CDR3 has 13 residues. The CDR3 nucleotides read TGTGCCAGCAGGCTGGACAGGAACTATGGCTACACCTTC. Translating it yields CASRLDRNYGYTF.